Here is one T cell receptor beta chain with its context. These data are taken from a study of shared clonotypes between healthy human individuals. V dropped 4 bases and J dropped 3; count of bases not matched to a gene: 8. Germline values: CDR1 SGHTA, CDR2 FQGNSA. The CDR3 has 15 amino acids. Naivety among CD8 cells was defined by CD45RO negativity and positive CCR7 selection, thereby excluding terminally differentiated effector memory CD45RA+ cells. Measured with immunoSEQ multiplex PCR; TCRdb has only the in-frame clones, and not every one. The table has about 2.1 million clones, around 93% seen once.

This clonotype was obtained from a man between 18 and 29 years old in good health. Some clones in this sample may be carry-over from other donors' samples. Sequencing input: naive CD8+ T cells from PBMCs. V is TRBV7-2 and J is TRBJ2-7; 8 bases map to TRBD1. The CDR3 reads CASSSDGTGLYEQYF. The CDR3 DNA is TGTGCCAGCAGCTCAGACGGGACAGGTCTCTACGAGCAGTACTTC. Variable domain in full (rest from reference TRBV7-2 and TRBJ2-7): GAGVSQSPSNKVTEKGKDVELRCDPISGHTALYWYRQSLGQGLEFLIYFQGNSAPDKSGLPSDRFSAERTGGSVSTLTIQRTQQEDSAVYLCASSSDGTGLYEQYFGPGTRLTVT.